The present T cell receptor beta chain was sequenced within a study of CD8+ T cells in alopecia areata. This clone has a single count. The authors extracted RNA and reverse transcribed it into cDNA as the sequencing template. Some clones are missing from TCRdb's copy, which holds only in-frame ones; the method was immunoSEQ multiplex PCR. The sample records around 300,000 clones, about three fifths being singletons. Treatment reported: oral pan-JAK inhibitor, 5-10 mg twice daily. Trimming at V came to 5 bases and at J to 12 bases, leaving 4 bases not matched to a gene. CDR1 and CDR2 (germline): MNHEY, SMNVEV (reference sequence). This CDR3 has 12 residues.

The sample was CD4+ T cells sorted from blood, taken between weeks 51 and 54, from a patient treated with tofacitinib. The gene calls are TRBV27 and TRBJ1-6, with TRBD1 matching over 7 bases. The origin of this receptor is a human donor with alopecia areata. The CDR3 coding sequence is TGTGCCAGCAGTCCCCGACAGGGACCCCTCCACTTT. Protein sequence: CASSPRQGPLHF.